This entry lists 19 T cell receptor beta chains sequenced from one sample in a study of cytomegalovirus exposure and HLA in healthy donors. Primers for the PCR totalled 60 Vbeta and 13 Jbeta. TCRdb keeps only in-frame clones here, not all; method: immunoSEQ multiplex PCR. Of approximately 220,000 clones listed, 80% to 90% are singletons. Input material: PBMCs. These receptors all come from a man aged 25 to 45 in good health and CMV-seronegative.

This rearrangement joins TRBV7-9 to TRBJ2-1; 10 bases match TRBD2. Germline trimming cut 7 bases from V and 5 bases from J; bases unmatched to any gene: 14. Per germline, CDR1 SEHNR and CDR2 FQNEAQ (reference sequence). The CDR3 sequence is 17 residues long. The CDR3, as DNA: TGTGCCAGCACCATACCAACCGGGACTAGCGAACACAATGAGCAGTTCTTC. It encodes CASTIPTGTSEHNEQFF.

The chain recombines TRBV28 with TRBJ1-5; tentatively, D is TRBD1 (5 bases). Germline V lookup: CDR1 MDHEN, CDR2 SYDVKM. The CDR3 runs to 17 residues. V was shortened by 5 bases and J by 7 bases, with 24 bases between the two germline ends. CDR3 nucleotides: TGTGCCAGCAGTCATATTCCCCCCAGGGCACCTAGGCAGCCCCAGCATTTT. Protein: CASSHIPPRAPRQPQHF. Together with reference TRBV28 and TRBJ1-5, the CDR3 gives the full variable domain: DVKVTQSSRYLVKRTGEKVFLECVQDMDHENMFWYRQDPGLGLRLIYFSYDVKMKEKGDIPEGYSVSREKKERFSLILESASTNQTSMYLCASSHIPPRAPRQPQHFGDGTRLSIL.

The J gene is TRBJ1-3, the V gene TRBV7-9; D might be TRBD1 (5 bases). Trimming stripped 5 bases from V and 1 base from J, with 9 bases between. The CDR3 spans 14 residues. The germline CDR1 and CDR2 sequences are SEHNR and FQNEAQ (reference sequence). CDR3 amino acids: CASSLGHSGNTIYF. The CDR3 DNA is TGTGCCAGCAGCCTCGGACATTCTGGAAACACCATATATTTT.

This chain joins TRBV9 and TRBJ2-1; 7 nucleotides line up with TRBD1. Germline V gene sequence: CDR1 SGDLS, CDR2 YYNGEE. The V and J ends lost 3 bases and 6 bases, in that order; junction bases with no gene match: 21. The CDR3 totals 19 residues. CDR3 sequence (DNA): TGTGCCAGCAGCGATAATACCAGGGACAGACTAAAGATGGGCAATGAGCAGTTCTTC. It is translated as CASSDNTRDRLKMGNEQFF. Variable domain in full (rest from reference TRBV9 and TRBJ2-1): DSGVTQTPKHLITATGQRVTLRCSPRSGDLSVYWYQQSLDQGLQFLIQYYNGEERAKGNILERFSAQQFPDLHSELNLSSLELGDSALYFCASSDNTRDRLKMGNEQFFGPGTRLTVL.

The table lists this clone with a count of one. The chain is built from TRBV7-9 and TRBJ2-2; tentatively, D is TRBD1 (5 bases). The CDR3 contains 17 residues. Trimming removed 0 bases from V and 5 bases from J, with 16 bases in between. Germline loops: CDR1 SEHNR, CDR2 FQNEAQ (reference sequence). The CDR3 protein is CASSLAWGLTETGELFF. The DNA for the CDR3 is TGTGCCAGCAGCTTAGCTTGGGGCCTTACAGAGACCGGGGAGCTGTTTTTT. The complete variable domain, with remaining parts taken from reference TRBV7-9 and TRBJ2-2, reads DTGVSQNPRHKITKRGQNVTFRCDPISEHNRLYWYRQTLGQGPEFLTYFQNEAQLEKSRLLSDRFSAERPKGSFSTLEIQRTEQGDSAMYLCASSLAWGLTETGELFFGEGSRLTVL.

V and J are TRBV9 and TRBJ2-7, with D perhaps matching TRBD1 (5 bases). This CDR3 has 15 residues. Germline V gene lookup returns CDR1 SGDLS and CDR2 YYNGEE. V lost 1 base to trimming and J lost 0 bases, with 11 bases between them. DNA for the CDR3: TGTGCCAGCAGCGTATCTGTAGACAGCTCCTACGAGCAGTACTTC. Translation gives CASSVSVDSSYEQYF.

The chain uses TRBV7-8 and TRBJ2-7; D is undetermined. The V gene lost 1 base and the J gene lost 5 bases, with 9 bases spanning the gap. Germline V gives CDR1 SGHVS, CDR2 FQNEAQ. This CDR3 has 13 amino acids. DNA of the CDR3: TGTGCCAGCAGCTTAGTGGTGGGCCACGAGCAGTACTTC. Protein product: CASSLVVGHEQYF.

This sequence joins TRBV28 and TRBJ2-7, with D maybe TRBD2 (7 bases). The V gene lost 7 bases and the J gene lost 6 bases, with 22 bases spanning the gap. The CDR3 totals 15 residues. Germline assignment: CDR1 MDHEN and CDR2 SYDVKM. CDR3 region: CASTEGGTGGLEQYF. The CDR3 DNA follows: TGTGCCAGCACCGAGGGCGGGACGGGGGGCCTCGAGCAGTACTTC. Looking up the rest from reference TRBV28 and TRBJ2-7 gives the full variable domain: DVKVTQSSRYLVKRTGEKVFLECVQDMDHENMFWYRQDPGLGLRLIYFSYDVKMKEKGDIPEGYSVSREKKERFSLILESASTNQTSMYLCASTEGGTGGLEQYFGPGTRLTVT.

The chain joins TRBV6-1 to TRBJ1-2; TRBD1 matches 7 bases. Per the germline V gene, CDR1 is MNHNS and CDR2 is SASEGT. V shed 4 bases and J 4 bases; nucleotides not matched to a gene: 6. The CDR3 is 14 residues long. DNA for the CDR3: TGTGCCAGCAGTGGGGGACAGCAACTCTATGGCTACACCTTC. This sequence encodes CASSGGQQLYGYTF.

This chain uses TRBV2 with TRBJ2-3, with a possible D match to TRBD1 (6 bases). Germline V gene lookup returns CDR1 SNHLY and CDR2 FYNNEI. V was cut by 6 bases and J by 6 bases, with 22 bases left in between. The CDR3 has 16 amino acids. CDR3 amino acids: CASSGDIRPPRDTQYF. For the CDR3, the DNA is TGTGCCAGCAGCGGGGACATTAGGCCCCCGCGGGATACGCAGTATTTT.

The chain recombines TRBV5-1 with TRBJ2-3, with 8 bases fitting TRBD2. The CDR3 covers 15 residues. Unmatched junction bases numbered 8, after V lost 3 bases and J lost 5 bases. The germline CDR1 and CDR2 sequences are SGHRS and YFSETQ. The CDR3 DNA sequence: TGCGCCAGCAGCTCCGGGGGGGCCGGTCTAGATACGCAGTATTTT. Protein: CASSSGGAGLDTQYF. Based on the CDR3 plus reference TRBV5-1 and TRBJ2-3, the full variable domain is KAGVTQTPRYLIKTRGQQVTLSCSPISGHRSVSWYQQTPGQGLQFLFEYFSETQRNKGNFPGRFSGRQFSNSRSEMNVSTLELGDSALYLCASSSGGAGLDTQYFGPGTRLTVL.

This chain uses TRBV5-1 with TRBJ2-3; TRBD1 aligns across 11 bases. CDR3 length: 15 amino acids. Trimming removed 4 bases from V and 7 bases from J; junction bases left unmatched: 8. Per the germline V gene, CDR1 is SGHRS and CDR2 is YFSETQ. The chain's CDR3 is CASSPGTGGGNTQYF. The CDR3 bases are TGCGCCAGCAGCCCGGGGACAGGGGGAGGGAATACGCAGTATTTT.

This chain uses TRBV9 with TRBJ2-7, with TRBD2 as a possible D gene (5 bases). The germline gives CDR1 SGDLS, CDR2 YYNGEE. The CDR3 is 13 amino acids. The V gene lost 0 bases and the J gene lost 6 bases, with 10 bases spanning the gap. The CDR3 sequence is CASSVAGSGEQYF. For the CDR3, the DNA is TGTGCCAGCAGCGTAGCGGGGAGCGGCGAGCAGTACTTC.

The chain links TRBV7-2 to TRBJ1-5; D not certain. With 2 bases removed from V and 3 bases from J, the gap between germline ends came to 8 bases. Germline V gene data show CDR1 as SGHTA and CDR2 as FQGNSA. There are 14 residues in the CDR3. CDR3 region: CASSLFPDNQPQHF. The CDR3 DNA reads TGTGCCAGCAGCTTATTTCCAGACAATCAGCCCCAGCATTTT.

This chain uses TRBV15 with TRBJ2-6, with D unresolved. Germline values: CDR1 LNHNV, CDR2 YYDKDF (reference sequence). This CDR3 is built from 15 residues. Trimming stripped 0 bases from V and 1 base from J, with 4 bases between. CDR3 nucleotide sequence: TGTGCCACCAGCAGAGACCTGTCTGGGGCCAACGTCCTGACTTTC. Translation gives CATSRDLSGANVLTF.

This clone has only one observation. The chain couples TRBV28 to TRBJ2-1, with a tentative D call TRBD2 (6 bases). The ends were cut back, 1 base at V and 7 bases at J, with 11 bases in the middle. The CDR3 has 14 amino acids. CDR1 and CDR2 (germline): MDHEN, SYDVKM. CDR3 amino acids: CASSLYGGRNEQFF. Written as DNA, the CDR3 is TGTGCCAGCAGTTTATATGGGGGGAGGAATGAGCAGTTCTTC.

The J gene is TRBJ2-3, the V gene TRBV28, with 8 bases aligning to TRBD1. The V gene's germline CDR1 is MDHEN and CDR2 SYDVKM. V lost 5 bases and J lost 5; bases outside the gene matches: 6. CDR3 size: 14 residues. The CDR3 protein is CASSLTGVRDTQYF. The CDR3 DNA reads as TGTGCCAGCAGTCTGACAGGGGTGAGAGATACGCAGTATTTT.

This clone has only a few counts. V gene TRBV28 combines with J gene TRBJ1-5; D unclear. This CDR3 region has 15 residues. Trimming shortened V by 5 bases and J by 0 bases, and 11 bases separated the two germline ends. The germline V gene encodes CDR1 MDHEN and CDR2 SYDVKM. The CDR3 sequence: CASSGREYSNQPQHF. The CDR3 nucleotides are TGTGCCAGCAGTGGGCGGGAATATAGCAATCAGCCCCAGCATTTT.

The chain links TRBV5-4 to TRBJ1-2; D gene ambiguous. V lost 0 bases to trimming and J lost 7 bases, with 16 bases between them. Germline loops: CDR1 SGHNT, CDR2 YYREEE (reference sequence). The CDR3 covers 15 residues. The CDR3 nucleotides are TGTGCCAGCAGCTTGGTAGGTCGTAGCGTCTCTGGCTACACCTTC. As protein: CASSLVGRSVSGYTF.